A single T cell receptor (beta chain) is shown here with its context. Its target is unknown. The assay was immunoSEQ multiplex PCR, and TCRdb's table has in-frame clones only and misses some. The sample includes under 55,000 clones, roughly 75% of them seen just once. The data derive from a study of T cells in localized non-small cell lung cancer. Study results and limitations: Heterogeneity stays possible, as sequencing covered only one tumor region. A raised T cell density in blood coincided with lengthier overall survival. Paired adjacent lung recovered a median about 60 of the top 100 tumor clones. T cell clonality was highest in uninvolved adjacent lung, above tumor.

In germline, CDR1 is SGHRS, CDR2 YFSETQ. Trimming removed 4 bases from V and 4 bases from J, with 11 bases in between. This CDR3 has 13 amino acids. This material consisted of PBMCs, taken before any cancer treatment. The sequence derives from a woman aged 35 to 70 with stage II lung adenocarcinoma. The chain links TRBV5-1 to TRBJ1-2; D is unresolved. The CDR3 is CASSAQPLYGYTF. Written as DNA, the CDR3 is TGCGCCAGCAGCGCCCAGCCGCTCTATGGCTACACCTTC.